Following are 30 T cell receptor beta chains from one sample sequenced in a study of T cell repertoires in cytomegalovirus infection. TCRdb passed the reads through MiXCR, listing each CDR3 protein once. The sample holds over 250,000 distinct CDR3 sequences; around 20% are singletons and the top ten take roughly a fifth. The antigens for these receptors are not known. The sample in question was cultured PBMCs, obtained from culture after CMV antigen stimulation. The receptors were gathered from a human donor in good health (CMV status not recorded). Some clones in this sample may be carry-over from other donors' samples.

This clonotype has only a few counts. The genes are TRBV20-1 and TRBJ2-7; 9 nucleotides agree with TRBD2. Trimming removed 6 bases from V and 3 bases from J; junction bases left unmatched: 9. CDR1 DFQATT and CDR2 SNEGSKA come from the germline V gene (reference sequence). This CDR3 is 14 amino acids long. As DNA, the CDR3 is TGCAGTGCCCGGCGGACTAGCGAAATCTACGAGCAGTACTTC. Amino acids: CSARRTSEIYEQYF.

This clonotype was observed many times. The genes are TRBV6-6 and TRBJ2-1; 11 bases are a match to TRBD1. Germline V gives CDR1 MNHNY, CDR2 SVGAGI (reference sequence). V dropped 4 bases and J dropped 6; count of bases not matched to a gene: 5. CDR3 length: 15 amino acids. CDR3 sequence reads: CASSSGQGVINEQFF. In DNA form, the CDR3 reads TGTGCCAGCAGTTCGGGACAGGGGGTTATCAATGAGCAGTTCTTC.

This rearrangement joins TRBV6-6 to TRBJ1-4, with D uncertain. The length of the CDR3 is 12 residues. V lost 4 bases, J lost 8 bases, and 8 bases lay in between. Germline loops: CDR1 MNHNY, CDR2 SVGAGI (reference sequence). The CDR3: CASSLIGEKLFF. CDR3 bases: TGTGCCAGCAGTTTAATAGGAGAAAAACTGTTTTTT.

The chain has TRBV7-2 and TRBJ2-1; 7 positions agree with TRBD2. After removal of 5 bases from V and 12 bases from J, the junction contained 13 bases not matched to a gene. The CDR3 loop spans 14 amino acids. The germline CDR1 and CDR2 sequences are SGHTA and FQGNSA. The CDR3 DNA sequence: TGTGCCAGCAGCCCCGAACTAGCGCCGAGACGGCAGTTCTTC. Translated, it gives CASSPELAPRRQFF.

V is TRBV7-9 and J is TRBJ1-5, with D possibly being TRBD1 (6 bases). Germline loops: CDR1 SEHNR, CDR2 FQNEAQ (reference sequence). V gave up 6 bases and J gave up 7 bases, with 19 bases separating them. This CDR3 is built from 15 residues. The CDR3 here is CASRLPRGRVQPQHF. The CDR3 region has the DNA TGTGCCAGCAGACTCCCCAGGGGCAGGGTACAGCCCCAGCATTTT. The full variable domain, rest sourced from reference TRBV7-9 and TRBJ1-5, is DTGVSQNPRHKITKRGQNVTFRCDPISEHNRLYWYRQTLGQGPEFLTYFQNEAQLEKSRLLSDRFSAERPKGSFSTLEIQRTEQGDSAMYLCASRLPRGRVQPQHFGDGTRLSIL.

This chain connects TRBV12-3 or TRBV12-4 to TRBJ2-2; no firm D call. V was trimmed by 8 bases and J by 0 bases, leaving 13 bases between them. This CDR3 spans 15 amino acids. CDR3: CASRDGLANTGELFF. The CDR3 DNA reads as TGTGCCAGCCGTGATGGGCTTGCGAACACCGGGGAGCTGTTTTTT.

This clonotype was found a few times. The genes are TRBV7-2 and TRBJ1-5; 7 bases map to TRBD1. From germline, CDR1 is SGHTA and CDR2 FQGNSA. The ends lost 5 bases at V and 7 bases at J; junction bases unmatched: 11. CDR3 size: 15 residues. CDR3 DNA sequence: TGTGCCAGCAGCCCTAGGATCACAGGGGAACAGCCCCAGCATTTT. This encodes CASSPRITGEQPQHF. Complete variable domain (other parts from reference TRBV7-2 and TRBJ1-5): GAGVSQSPSNKVTEKGKDVELRCDPISGHTALYWYRQSLGQGLEFLIYFQGNSAPDKSGLPSDRFSAERTGGSVSTLTIQRTQQEDSAVYLCASSPRITGEQPQHFGDGTRLSIL.

V and J are TRBV25-1 and TRBJ2-2, with 7 bases identical to TRBD1. Germline values: CDR1 MGHDK, CDR2 SYGVNS. This CDR3 region has 14 residues. V gave up 7 bases and J gave up 0 bases; unmatched junction bases: 2. CDR3 in amino acids: CASMGQPNTGELFF. The CDR3 DNA reads TGTGCCAGCATGGGACAGCCGAACACCGGGGAGCTGTTTTTT.

This sequence joins TRBV6-2 or TRBV6-3 and TRBJ2-7; 10 bases match TRBD2. Per germline, CDR1 MNHEY and CDR2 SVGEGT. CDR3 length: 13 amino acids. V was pared by 6 bases and J by 6 bases, with 5 bases of the junction left unmatched. The CDR3 region has the DNA TGTGCCAGCAGCTGGGGACTAGCGCTCGAGCAGTACTTC. This encodes CASSWGLALEQYF.

The chain couples TRBV6-2 or TRBV6-3 to TRBJ2-7, with 9 bases that match TRBD1. The CDR3 spans 15 residues. Germline V gene lookup returns CDR1 MNHEY and CDR2 SVGEGT. V trimming: 6 bases; J trimming: 4 bases; junction bases outside the gene matches: 10. The CDR3 loop is CASSSGQGFWYEQYV. The CDR3 DNA sequence: TGTGCCAGCAGCTCCGGACAGGGGTTTTGGTACGAGCAGTACGTC.

The rearrangement joins TRBV28 to TRBJ1-3; maybe TRBD1 (6 bases). Trimming took 6 bases from V and 0 from J, leaving 18 bases between them. The germline V gene encodes CDR1 MDHEN and CDR2 SYDVKM. There are 17 residues in the CDR3. The CDR3 DNA reads as TGTGCCAGCAGAGAAAAACCGGGACACCACTCTGGAAACACCATATATTTT. Encoded protein: CASREKPGHHSGNTIYF.

V gene TRBV5-1 combines with J gene TRBJ1-4; tentative D call: TRBD1 (5 bases). This CDR3 is built from 15 residues. Germline loops: CDR1 SGHRS, CDR2 YFSETQ. Trimming stripped 5 bases from V and 5 bases from J, with 16 bases between. CDR3 residues: CASSLRAGANEKLFF. CDR3 sequence (DNA): TGCGCCAGCAGTTTGAGAGCCGGGGCGAATGAAAAACTGTTTTTT.

This clonotype was seen many times. This chain connects TRBV7-2 to TRBJ2-3; TRBD2 might be the D (5 bases). The germline CDR1 and CDR2 sequences are SGHTA and FQGNSA. V was cut by 3 bases and J by 3 bases, with 7 bases left in between. This CDR3 contains 13 residues. The CDR3 sequence: CASSFRGTDTQYF. As DNA, the CDR3 is TGTGCCAGCAGCTTCCGAGGGACAGATACGCAGTATTTT.

The CDR3 spells CASTNGGETQYF. The DNA for the CDR3 is TGTGCCAGCACGAACGGAGGGGAGACCCAGTACTTC. This sequence joins TRBV6-2 or TRBV6-3 and TRBJ2-5, with a possible D match to TRBD2 (6 bases). The CDR3 contains 12 residues. Per the germline V gene, CDR1 is MNHEY and CDR2 is SVGEGT. V was pared by 7 bases and J by 5 bases, with 11 bases between.

The rearrangement joins TRBV2 to TRBJ1-5, with D tentatively TRBD1 (5 bases). The V and J ends lost 6 bases and 4 bases respectively, with 13 bases between them. Germline CDR1 SNHLY, CDR2 FYNNEI. The CDR3 runs 14 residues. The CDR3 loop is CASRGDGDNQPQHF. As DNA, the CDR3 is TGTGCCAGCAGGGGGGACGGCGATAATCAGCCCCAGCATTTT.

This clonotype was recorded a few times. The chain employs TRBV12-3 or TRBV12-4 and TRBJ1-1; TRBD1 agrees at 8 bases. The CDR3 loop spans 14 amino acids. Germline trimming cut 5 bases from V and 1 base from J; bases unmatched to any gene: 3. In nucleotides, the CDR3 is TGTGCCAGCAGTGTGGGACAGGCGAACACTGAAGCTTTCTTT. Translating gives CASSVGQANTEAFF.

This clonotype was seen ten or more times. This chain links TRBV7-2 with TRBJ1-2; D might be TRBD1 (5 bases). Per germline, CDR1 SGHTA and CDR2 FQGNSA. The CDR3 is 13 amino acids. V lost 6 bases to trimming and J lost 2 bases, with 10 bases between them. CDR3 nucleotide sequence: TGTGCCAGCAGGACAGACCAAAACTATGGCTACACCTTC. Amino acid sequence: CASRTDQNYGYTF.

This clonotype was recorded many times. The chain employs TRBV10-3 and TRBJ1-1; TRBD1 is a possible D gene (5 bases). CDR1 and CDR2 (germline): ENHRY, SYGVKD. The germline V and J ends were trimmed by 4 bases and 1 base, with 13 bases remaining between them. The CDR3 covers 15 residues. CDR3 DNA sequence: TGTGCCATCAGTGCGGGGGGATTGAGGAACACTGAAGCTTTCTTT. This encodes CAISAGGLRNTEAFF.

The chain links TRBV2 to TRBJ2-3; 10 positions agree with TRBD2. The CDR3 has 16 amino acids. Germline CDR1 and CDR2: SNHLY and FYNNEI. The V gene end was trimmed by 1 base and the J gene end by 4 bases; junction bases not matched to a gene: 5. CDR3: CASSEVSGRAADTQYF. Here the CDR3 DNA reads TGTGCCAGCAGTGAAGTGAGCGGGAGGGCGGCAGATACGCAGTATTTT.

This clonotype was found a few times. The chain employs TRBV7-2 and TRBJ2-3; D perhaps matches TRBD2 (5 bases). The CDR3 totals 15 residues. Germline loops: CDR1 SGHTA, CDR2 FQGNSA. The V gene lost 0 bases and the J gene lost 1 base, with 8 bases spanning the gap. CDR3 DNA sequence: TGTGCCAGCAGCTTAGCAGCGGTCCGCACAGATACGCAGTATTTT. Protein product: CASSLAAVRTDTQYF.

This clonotype has just a few counts. The rearrangement links TRBV6-8 to TRBJ1-1, with a tentative D call TRBD1 (5 bases). V lost 0 bases, J lost 8 bases, and 7 bases lay in between. Germline CDR1 MNHGY, CDR2 SAAAGT. There are 12 residues in the CDR3. The CDR3 bases are TGTGCCAGCAGTTACTCGAACAGGGAAGCTTTCTTT. This encodes CASSYSNREAFF.

The genes are TRBV6-6 and TRBJ2-5; 10 bases match TRBD2. The V gene end was trimmed by 8 bases and the J gene end by 5 bases; junction bases not matched to a gene: 14. The CDR3 extends over 16 amino acids. Germline V gene lookup returns CDR1 MNHNY and CDR2 SVGAGI (reference sequence). CDR3 DNA sequence: TGTGCCAGCGCAGGCTTCCTAGCGGGAGAATTTGAGACCCAGTACTTC. Encoded protein: CASAGFLAGEFETQYF.

V is TRBV7-3 and J is TRBJ2-1, with a weak D call TRBD2 (6 bases). CDR3 length: 16 residues. CDR1 and CDR2 (germline): SGHTA, FQGTGA. Trimming pared 0 bases from V and 0 bases from J, leaving 9 bases between. CDR3 sequence reads: CASSLTAGSSYNEQFF. Written as DNA, the CDR3 is TGTGCCAGCAGCTTAACGGCCGGGAGCTCCTACAATGAGCAGTTCTTC.

The V gene is TRBV19, the J gene TRBJ1-4, with a possible D match to TRBD1 (6 bases). Germline V CDR1 and CDR2: LNHDA, SQIVND (reference sequence). With 6 bases removed from V and 8 bases from J, the gap between germline ends came to 22 bases. This CDR3 region has 16 residues. The chain's CDR3 is CASRVLGGGLGEKLFF. As DNA, the CDR3 is TGTGCCAGTAGGGTGCTCGGAGGGGGACTCGGGGAAAAACTGTTTTTT.

V gene TRBV4-3 combines with J gene TRBJ1-2; tentative D call: TRBD1 (5 bases). This CDR3 has 19 amino acids. The V gene lost 0 bases and the J gene lost 5 bases, with 25 bases spanning the gap. Germline loops: CDR1 LGHNA, CDR2 YSLEER. CDR3 DNA sequence: TGCGCCAGCAGCCAAGATCTCATGGGGGTGGGTCTGGCGCAATATGGCTACACCTTC. Protein product: CASSQDLMGVGLAQYGYTF.

The rearrangement links TRBV18 to TRBJ2-3; 8 bases are a match to TRBD1. The CDR3 contains 16 residues. Losses at the gene ends were 6 bases for V and 1 base for J; bases not matched to a gene: 9. The germline V gene encodes CDR1 KGHSH and CDR2 LQKENI. The DNA of the CDR3 is TGTGCCAGCTCCTCCCGACAGGGGAGAGGCACAGATACGCAGTATTTT. It yields the protein CASSSRQGRGTDTQYF.

This clonotype came up a few times. The chain joins TRBV6-6 to TRBJ2-7, with D uncertain. The CDR3 sequence is 14 residues long. Trimming left V 0 bases short and J 4 bases short, with 10 bases between. CDR1 is MNHNY and CDR2 is SVGAGI in the germline V gene (reference sequence). The chain's CDR3 is CASSYSFGTYEQYF. The CDR3 nucleotides read TGTGCCAGCAGTTACTCTTTTGGAACATACGAGCAGTACTTC.

This clonotype appeared a few times. V is TRBV3-1 and J is TRBJ2-1; 9 bases are a match to TRBD1. CDR3 length: 14 amino acids. V lost 3 bases to trimming and J lost 6 bases; unmatched junction nucleotides: 3. CDR1 and CDR2 from the germline V gene are LGHDT and YNNKEL (reference sequence). The CDR3 nucleotides read TGTGCCAGCAGCCAGGACAGGGGCGGCAATGAGCAGTTCTTC. This gives the protein CASSQDRGGNEQFF.

V usage is TRBV7-2 and J usage is TRBJ1-1, with D perhaps TRBD1 (5 bases). Germline CDR1 and CDR2: SGHTA and FQGNSA. This CDR3 is 14 amino acids long. Trimming pared 6 bases from V and 4 bases from J, leaving 15 bases between. This chain's CDR3 is CASRYTGRSTEAFF. CDR3 coding DNA: TGTGCCAGCAGGTATACAGGTAGGAGCACTGAAGCTTTCTTT.

This clonotype was counted many times. One end of the junction is discordant with germline, which a read error may explain. This chain uses TRBV4-1 with TRBJ2-7; D may match TRBD1 or TRBD2 (5 bases each). CDR1 MGHRA and CDR2 YSYEKL come from the germline V gene. The CDR3 is made up of 15 amino acids. The CDR3 sequence: CASSPSEGSSYEQYF. The DNA for the CDR3 is TGTGCCAGCAGCCCTTCAGAGGGGAGCTCCTACGAGCAGTACTTC.